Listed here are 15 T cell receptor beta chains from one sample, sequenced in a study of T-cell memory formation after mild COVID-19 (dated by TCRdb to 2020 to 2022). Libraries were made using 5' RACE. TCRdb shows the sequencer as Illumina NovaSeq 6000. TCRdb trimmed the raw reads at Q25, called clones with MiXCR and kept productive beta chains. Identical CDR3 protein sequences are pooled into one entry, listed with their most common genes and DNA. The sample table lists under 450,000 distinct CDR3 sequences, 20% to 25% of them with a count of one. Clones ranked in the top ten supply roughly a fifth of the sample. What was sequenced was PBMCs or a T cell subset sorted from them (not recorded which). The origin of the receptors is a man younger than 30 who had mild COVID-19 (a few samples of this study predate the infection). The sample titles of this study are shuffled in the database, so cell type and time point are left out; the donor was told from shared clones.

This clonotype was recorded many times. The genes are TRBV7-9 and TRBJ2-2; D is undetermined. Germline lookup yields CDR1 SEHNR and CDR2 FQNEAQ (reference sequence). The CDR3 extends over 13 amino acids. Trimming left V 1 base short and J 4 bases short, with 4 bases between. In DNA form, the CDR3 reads TGTGCCAGCAGCTTAGATCGCACCGGGGAGCTGTTTTTT. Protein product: CASSLDRTGELFF. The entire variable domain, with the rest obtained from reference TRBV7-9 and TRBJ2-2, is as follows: DTGVSQNPRHKITKRGQNVTFRCDPISEHNRLYWYRQTLGQGPEFLTYFQNEAQLEKSRLLSDRFSAERPKGSFSTLEIQRTEQGDSAMYLCASSLDRTGELFFGEGSRLTVL.

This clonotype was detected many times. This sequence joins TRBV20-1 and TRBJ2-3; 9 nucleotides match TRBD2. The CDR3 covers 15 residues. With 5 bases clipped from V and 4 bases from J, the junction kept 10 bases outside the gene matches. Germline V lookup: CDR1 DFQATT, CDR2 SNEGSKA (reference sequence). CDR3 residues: CSAGQIGGGADTQYF. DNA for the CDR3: TGCAGTGCTGGACAGATCGGCGGGGGGGCAGATACGCAGTATTTT.

The CDR3 protein is CASSVPGLAGDTGELFF. In DNA form, the CDR3 reads TGTGCCAGCAGCGTACCAGGACTAGCGGGGGACACCGGGGAGCTGTTTTTT. This chain joins TRBV9 and TRBJ2-2, with 13 bases aligning to TRBD2. There are 17 residues in the CDR3. The germline gives CDR1 SGDLS, CDR2 YYNGEE. V lost 1 base to trimming and J lost 3 bases; unmatched junction nucleotides: 3. Variable domain in full (rest from reference TRBV9 and TRBJ2-2): DSGVTQTPKHLITATGQRVTLRCSPRSGDLSVYWYQQSLDQGLQFLIQYYNGEERAKGNILERFSAQQFPDLHSELNLSSLELGDSALYFCASSVPGLAGDTGELFFGEGSRLTVL.

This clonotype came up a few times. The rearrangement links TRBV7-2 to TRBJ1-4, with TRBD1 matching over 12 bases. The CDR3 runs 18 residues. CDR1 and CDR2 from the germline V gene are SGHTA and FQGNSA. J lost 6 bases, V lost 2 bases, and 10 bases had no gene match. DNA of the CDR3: TGTGCCAGCAGCTTAACCTCCCCCGGGACAGGGGGCGATGAAAAACTGTTTTTT. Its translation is CASSLTSPGTGGDEKLFF.

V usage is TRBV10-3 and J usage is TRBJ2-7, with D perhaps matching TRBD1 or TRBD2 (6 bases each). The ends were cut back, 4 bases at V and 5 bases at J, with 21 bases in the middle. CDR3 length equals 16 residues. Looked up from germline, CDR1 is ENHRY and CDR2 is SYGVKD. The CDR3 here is CAISAAKWGASHEQYF. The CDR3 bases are TGTGCCATCAGTGCCGCGAAGTGGGGGGCGTCCCACGAGCAGTACTTC.

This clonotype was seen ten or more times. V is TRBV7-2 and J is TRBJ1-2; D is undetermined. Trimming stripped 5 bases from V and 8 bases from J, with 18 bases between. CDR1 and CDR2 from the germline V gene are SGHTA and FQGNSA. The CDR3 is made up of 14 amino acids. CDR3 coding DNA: TGTGCCAGCAGCCTTAGTAGCTTTGGAGAGGGCTACACCTTC. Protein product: CASSLSSFGEGYTF.

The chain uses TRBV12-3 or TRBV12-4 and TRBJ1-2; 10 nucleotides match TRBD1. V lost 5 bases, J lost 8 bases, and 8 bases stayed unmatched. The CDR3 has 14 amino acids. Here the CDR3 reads CASSTGTGAWGYTF. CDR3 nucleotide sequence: TGTGCCAGCAGTACCGGGACAGGGGCATGGGGCTACACCTTC.

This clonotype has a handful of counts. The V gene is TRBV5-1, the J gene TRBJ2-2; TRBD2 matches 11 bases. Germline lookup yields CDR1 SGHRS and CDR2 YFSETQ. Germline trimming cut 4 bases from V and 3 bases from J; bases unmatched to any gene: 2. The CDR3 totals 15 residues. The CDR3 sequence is CASSVGLADTGELFF. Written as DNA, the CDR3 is TGCGCCAGCAGCGTGGGACTAGCGGACACCGGGGAGCTGTTTTTT.

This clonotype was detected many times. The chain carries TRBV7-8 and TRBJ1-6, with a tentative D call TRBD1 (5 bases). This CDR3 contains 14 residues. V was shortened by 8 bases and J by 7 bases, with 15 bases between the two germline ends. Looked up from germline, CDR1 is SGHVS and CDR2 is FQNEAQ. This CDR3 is CASGSGIWNSPLHF. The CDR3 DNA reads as TGTGCCAGCGGGTCAGGGATCTGGAATTCACCCCTCCACTTT.

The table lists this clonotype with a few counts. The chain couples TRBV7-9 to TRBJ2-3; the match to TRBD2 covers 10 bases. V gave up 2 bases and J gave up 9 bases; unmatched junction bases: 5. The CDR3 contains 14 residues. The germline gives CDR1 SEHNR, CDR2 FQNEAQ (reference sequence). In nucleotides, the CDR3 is TGTGCCAGCAGCTTAACTAGCGGGGTACCGACGCAGTATTTT. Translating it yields CASSLTSGVPTQYF.

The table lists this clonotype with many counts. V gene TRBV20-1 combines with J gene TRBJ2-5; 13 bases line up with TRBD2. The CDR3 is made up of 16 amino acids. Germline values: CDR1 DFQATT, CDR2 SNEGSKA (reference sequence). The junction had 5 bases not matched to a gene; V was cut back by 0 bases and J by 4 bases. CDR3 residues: CSARDTSGGAAETQYF. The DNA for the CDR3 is TGCAGTGCTAGAGATACTAGCGGGGGGGCCGCAGAGACCCAGTACTTC.

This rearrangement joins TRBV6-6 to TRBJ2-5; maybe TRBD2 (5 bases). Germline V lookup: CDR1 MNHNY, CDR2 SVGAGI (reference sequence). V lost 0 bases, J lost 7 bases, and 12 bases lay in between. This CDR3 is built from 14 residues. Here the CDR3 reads CASSYSIGEGTQYF. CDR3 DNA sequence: TGTGCCAGCAGTTACTCGATTGGAGAGGGGACCCAGTACTTC.

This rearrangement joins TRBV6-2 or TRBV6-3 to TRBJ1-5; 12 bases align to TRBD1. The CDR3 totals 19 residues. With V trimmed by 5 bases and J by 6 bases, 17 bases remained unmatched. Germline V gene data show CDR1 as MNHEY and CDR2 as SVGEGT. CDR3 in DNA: TGTGCCAGCAGTAGACTTTTTCCCGGGACAGGGGGCATAGGTCAGCCCCAGCATTTT. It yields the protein CASSRLFPGTGGIGQPQHF.

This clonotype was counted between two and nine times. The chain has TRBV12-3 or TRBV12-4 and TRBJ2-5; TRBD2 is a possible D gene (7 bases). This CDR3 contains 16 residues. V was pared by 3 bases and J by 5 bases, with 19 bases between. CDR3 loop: CASSFSAGAARETQYF. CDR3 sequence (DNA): TGTGCCAGCAGTTTTTCCGCGGGGGCGGCGCGGGAGACCCAGTACTTC.

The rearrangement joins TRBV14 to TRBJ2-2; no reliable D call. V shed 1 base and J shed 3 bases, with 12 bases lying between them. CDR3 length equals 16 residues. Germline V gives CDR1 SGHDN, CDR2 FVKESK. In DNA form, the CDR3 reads TGTGCCAGCAGCCAAGTTGCCTCCGGACACACCGGGGAGCTGTTTTTT. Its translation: CASSQVASGHTGELFF.